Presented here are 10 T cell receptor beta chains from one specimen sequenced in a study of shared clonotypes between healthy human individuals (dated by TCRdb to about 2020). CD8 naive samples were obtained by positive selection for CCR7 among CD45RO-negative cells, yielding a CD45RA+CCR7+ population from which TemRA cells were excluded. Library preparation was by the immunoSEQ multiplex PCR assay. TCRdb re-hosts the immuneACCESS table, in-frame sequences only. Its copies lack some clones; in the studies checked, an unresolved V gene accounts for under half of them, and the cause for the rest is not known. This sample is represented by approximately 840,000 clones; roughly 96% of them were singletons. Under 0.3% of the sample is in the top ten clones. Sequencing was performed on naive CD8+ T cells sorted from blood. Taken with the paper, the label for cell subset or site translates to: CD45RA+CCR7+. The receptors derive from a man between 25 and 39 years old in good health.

This CDR3 is CASSSRTAPGSYEQYF. DNA for the CDR3: TGTGCCAGCAGTTCAAGGACAGCCCCCGGCTCCTACGAGCAGTACTTC. The V call is TRBV28, the J call TRBJ2-7; tentatively, D is TRBD1 (6 bases). Trimming removed 4 bases from V and 0 bases from J, with 16 bases in between. The CDR3 extends over 16 amino acids. Germline CDR1 reads MDHEN; CDR2 reads SYDVKM.

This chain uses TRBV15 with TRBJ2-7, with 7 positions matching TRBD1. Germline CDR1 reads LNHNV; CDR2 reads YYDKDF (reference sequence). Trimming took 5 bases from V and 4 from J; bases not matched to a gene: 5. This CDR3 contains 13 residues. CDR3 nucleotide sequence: TGTGCCACCAGCGGCTCACAGGGGTACGAGCAGTACTTC. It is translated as CATSGSQGYEQYF.

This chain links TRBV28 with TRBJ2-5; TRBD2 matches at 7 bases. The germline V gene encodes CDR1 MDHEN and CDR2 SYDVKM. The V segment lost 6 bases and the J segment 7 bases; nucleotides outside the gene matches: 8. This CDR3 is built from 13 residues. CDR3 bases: TGTGCCAGCAGCCCTTGGGGGGGACTGACCCAGTACTTC. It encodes CASSPWGGLTQYF.

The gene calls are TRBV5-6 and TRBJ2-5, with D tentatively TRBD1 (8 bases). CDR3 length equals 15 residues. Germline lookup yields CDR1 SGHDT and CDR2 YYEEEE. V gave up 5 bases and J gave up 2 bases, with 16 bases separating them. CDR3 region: CASSHRGGGQETQYF. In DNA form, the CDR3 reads TGTGCCAGCAGTCACAGGGGGGGAGGGCAAGAGACCCAGTACTTC.

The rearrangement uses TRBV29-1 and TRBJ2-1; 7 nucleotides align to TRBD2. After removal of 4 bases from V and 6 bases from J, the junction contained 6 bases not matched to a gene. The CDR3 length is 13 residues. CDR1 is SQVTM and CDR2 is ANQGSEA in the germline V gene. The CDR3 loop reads CSVVGLPSNEQFF. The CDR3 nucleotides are TGCAGCGTTGTGGGACTACCTTCCAATGAGCAGTTCTTC.

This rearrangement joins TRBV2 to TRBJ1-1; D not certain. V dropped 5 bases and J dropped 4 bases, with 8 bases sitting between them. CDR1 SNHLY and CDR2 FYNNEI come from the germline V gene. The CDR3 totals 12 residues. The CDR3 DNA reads TGTGCCAGCAGTCCCCCAGGCACTGAAGCTTTCTTT. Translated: CASSPPGTEAFF.

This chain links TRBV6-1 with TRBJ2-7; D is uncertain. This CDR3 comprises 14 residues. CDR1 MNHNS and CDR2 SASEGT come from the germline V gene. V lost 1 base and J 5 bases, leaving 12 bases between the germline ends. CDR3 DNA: TGTGCCAGCAGTGAAGGCAGGTACATCCACGAGCAGTACTTC. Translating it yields CASSEGRYIHEQYF.

CDR3 in amino acids: CASRDGTSGNTIYF. The CDR3 DNA reads as TGCGCCAGCAGGGACGGTACCTCTGGAAACACCATATATTTT. The chain carries TRBV10-1 and TRBJ1-3; no clear D gene. CDR1 is WNHNN, CDR2 SYGVQD, per germline (reference sequence). The CDR3 sequence is 14 residues long. V was trimmed by 6 bases and J by 0 bases, leaving 9 bases between them.

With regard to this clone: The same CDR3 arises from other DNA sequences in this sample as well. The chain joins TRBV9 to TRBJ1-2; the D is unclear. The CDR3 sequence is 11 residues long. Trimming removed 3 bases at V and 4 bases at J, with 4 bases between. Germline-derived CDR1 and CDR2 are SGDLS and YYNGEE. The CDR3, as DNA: TGTGCCAGCAGCGCCGCCTATGGCTACACCTTC. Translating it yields CASSAAYGYTF.

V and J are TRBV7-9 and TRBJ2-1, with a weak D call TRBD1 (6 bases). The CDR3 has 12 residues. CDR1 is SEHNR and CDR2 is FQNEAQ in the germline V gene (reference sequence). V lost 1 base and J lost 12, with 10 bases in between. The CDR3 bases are TGTGCCAGCAGCTTAGACGGACAGATGCAGTTCTTC. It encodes CASSLDGQMQFF.